The rows below give T cell receptor beta chains drawn from one sample of a study of molecular identifiers for immune sequencing clone quantification. TCRdb itself ran the PCR reads through MiXCR, one entry per CDR3 protein. This table holds approximately 550,000 distinct CDR3 sequences, 25% found once. The sequencing input was naive CD8+ T cells from blood, with Jurkat cell RNA spiked in. All receptors derive from a human donor in good health. Some libraries in this study had Jurkat cell RNA spiked in. Each CDR3 is given with its conserved first and last residue. Fields, in order: CDR3 protein, J gene, V gene.

CDR3: CASSVSGEGYEQYF
J: TRBJ2-7
V: TRBV9

CDR3: CSVEIKGGLTTGELFF
J: TRBJ2-2
V: TRBV29-1

CDR3: CASSLTGVRALEMETQYF
J: TRBJ2-5
V: TRBV7-9

CDR3: CASSSSHGVYEQYF
J: TRBJ2-7
V: TRBV7-2

CDR3: CASSQDRHRSWDTEAFF
J: TRBJ1-1
V: TRBV4-3

CDR3: CASSVQGEDTEAFF
J: TRBJ1-1
V: TRBV6-5

CDR3: CASRGREGPYQPQHF
J: TRBJ1-5
V: TRBV28

CDR3: CASSQPWATVGDSGYTF
J: TRBJ1-2
V: TRBV4-1

CDR3: CASSHQDGGPYEQYF
J: TRBJ2-7
V: TRBV4-3

CDR3: CASSQTSGPSGANVLTF
J: TRBJ2-6
V: TRBV7-2

CDR3: CASSFIGAGQPQHF
J: TRBJ1-5
V: TRBV5-6

CDR3: CASSGQGAGELFF
J: TRBJ2-2
V: TRBV19

CDR3: CASSGRAGELFF
J: TRBJ2-2
V: TRBV27

CDR3: CASSPQGRTEAFF
J: TRBJ1-1
V: TRBV4-3

CDR3: CASNLAGGRTSTDTQYF
J: TRBJ2-3
V: TRBV7-2

CDR3: CASSYRPPARNQPQHF
J: TRBJ1-5
V: TRBV5-6

CDR3: CASSRNSSPNSYEQYF
J: TRBJ2-7
V: TRBV28

CDR3: CSASGTAAYNEQFF
J: TRBJ2-1
V: TRBV20-1

CDR3: CASSQEGNIQYF
J: TRBJ2-4
V: TRBV4-1

CDR3: CASSSGGPTGELFF
J: TRBJ2-2
V: TRBV7-9

CDR3: CATSDLQQGGEQYF
J: TRBJ2-7
V: TRBV24-1

CDR3: CAWSESYGYTF
J: TRBJ1-2
V: TRBV30

CDR3: CASSQDRAGVGEQYF
J: TRBJ2-7
V: TRBV4-3

CDR3: CAGSSEGSRNTGELFF
J: TRBJ2-2
V: TRBV3-1

CDR3: CASKNTNLNTEAFF
J: TRBJ1-1
V: TRBV13

CDR3: CASSQDNLAATGELFF
J: TRBJ2-2
V: TRBV4-3

CDR3: CASSPGTQPGEQYF
J: TRBJ2-7
V: TRBV27

CDR3: CASSPPGITEASF
J: TRBJ1-1
V: TRBV19

CDR3: CASSLKDRYYEQYF
J: TRBJ2-7
V: TRBV27

CDR3: CASNHRPSGGHNEQFF
J: TRBJ2-1
V: TRBV12-3/TRBV12-4

CDR3: CAWSGGAANTEAFF
J: TRBJ1-1
V: TRBV30